This passage covers 29 T cell receptor beta chains from one sample sequenced in a study of shared clonotypes between healthy human individuals. TCRdb's copy holds only in-frame clones and misses some; the assay was immunoSEQ multiplex PCR. This table holds a few million clones, over 85% found once. The sequenced sample consisted of naive CD4+ T cells sorted from blood. Subset indicated: CD45RA+ positively selected. These receptors all come from a man younger than 30 in good health.

In the case of this clone: In the same sample, other DNA sequences code for this CDR3. The chain joins TRBV7-2 to TRBJ2-3, with D possibly being TRBD1 or TRBD2 (6 bases each). This CDR3 is built from 15 residues. Germline V gives CDR1 SGHTA, CDR2 FQGNSA. V lost 2 bases and J 3 bases, leaving 12 bases between the germline ends. Here the CDR3 DNA reads TGTGCCAGCAGCTTACTCGGAGGGGGGACAGATACGCAGTATTTT. It is translated as CASSLLGGGTDTQYF.

This chain joins TRBV19 and TRBJ2-7; 8 bases are shared with TRBD1. CDR3 size: 15 residues. V was pared by 3 bases and J by 3 bases, with 7 bases of the junction left unmatched. Germline V CDR1 and CDR2: LNHDA, SQIVND (reference sequence). CDR3 sequence: CASSMARGQIYEQYF. The CDR3 DNA reads as TGTGCCAGTAGTATGGCCAGGGGGCAGATCTACGAGCAGTACTTC.

The rearrangement uses TRBV6-5 and TRBJ2-5, with 8 bases lining up with TRBD2. The J call may not be correct, given that the DNA end is closer to TRBJ2-7. Per germline, CDR1 MNHEY and CDR2 SVGAGI. The CDR3 sequence is 13 residues long. CDR3 region: CASRKAGAREQYF. Here the CDR3 DNA reads TGTGCCAGCAGAAAAGCGGGAGCCCGCGAGCAGTACTTC.

V usage is TRBV6-1 and J usage is TRBJ1-6; a possible D gene is TRBD1 (5 bases). Germline V lookup: CDR1 MNHNS, CDR2 SASEGT. This CDR3 has 15 residues. V was pared by 4 bases and J by 3 bases, with 10 bases between. CDR3 in DNA: TGTGCCAGCAGTGGGGGGGTGGTCTATAATTCACCCCTCCACTTT. This gives the protein CASSGGVVYNSPLHF.

The rearrangement links TRBV6-1 to TRBJ1-1, with D perhaps matching TRBD1 (6 bases). The CDR3 sequence is 15 residues long. Germline V gene lookup returns CDR1 MNHNS and CDR2 SASEGT. The V end lost 4 bases, the J end lost 4 bases, and 16 bases lay between the germline ends. In nucleotides, the CDR3 is TGTGCCAGCAGTGCGGTGTCGGCAGGGGCCACTGAAGCTTTCTTT. It yields the protein CASSAVSAGATEAFF.

Comment on this clone: The same CDR3 is also encoded by other DNA sequences in this sample. V gene TRBV2 combines with J gene TRBJ1-4; 7 bases match TRBD1. V trimming: 4 bases; J trimming: 8 bases; junction bases outside the gene matches: 4. Germline values: CDR1 SNHLY, CDR2 FYNNEI. The CDR3 extends over 13 amino acids. The CDR3 spells CASSGQGNEKLFF. In nucleotides, the CDR3 is TGTGCCAGCAGTGGACAGGGAAACGAAAAACTGTTTTTT.

A single count supports this clone. V is TRBV5-4 and J is TRBJ1-2; 7 nucleotides match TRBD1. The CDR3 spans 13 residues. The germline V gene encodes CDR1 SGHNT and CDR2 YYREEE (reference sequence). Trimming removed 4 bases from V and 6 bases from J; junction bases left unmatched: 6. DNA of the CDR3: TGTGCCAGCAGCCTGGAGGGACAGAATGGCTACACCTTC. Its translation is CASSLEGQNGYTF.

The chain carries TRBV6-5 and TRBJ2-2; no clear D gene. This CDR3 comprises 13 residues. The germline CDR1 and CDR2 sequences are MNHEY and SVGAGI. The V end lost 2 bases, the J end lost 7 bases, and 8 bases lay between the germline ends. The CDR3 nucleotides read TGTGCCAGCAGTTACGCCAACGGCGGGGAGCTGTTTTTT. It encodes CASSYANGGELFF.

This clone was detected once. J is TRBJ2-2 and V is TRBV6-1, with D unclear. The germline V and J ends were trimmed by 4 bases and 7 bases, with 19 bases remaining between them. Looked up from germline, CDR1 is MNHNS and CDR2 is SASEGT. The CDR3 loop spans 16 amino acids. The CDR3: CASSGPSQRFGGELFF. The CDR3 nucleotides are TGTGCCAGCAGTGGCCCGAGTCAGAGGTTCGGCGGGGAGCTGTTTTTT.

The chain joins TRBV2 to TRBJ2-2, with 9 bases aligning to TRBD2. The V and J ends lost 6 bases and 5 bases, in that order; junction bases with no gene match: 7. This CDR3 spans 15 amino acids. Looked up from germline, CDR1 is SNHLY and CDR2 is FYNNEI. CDR3 sequence reads: CASSRLAARTGELFF. The CDR3, as DNA: TGTGCCAGCAGCCGACTAGCGGCAAGAACCGGGGAGCTGTTTTTT.

This chain links TRBV6-5 with TRBJ1-2, with 9 positions matching TRBD1. Germline values: CDR1 MNHEY, CDR2 SVGAGI. The CDR3 loop spans 13 amino acids. V lost 6 bases and J lost 8; bases outside the gene matches: 7. Here the CDR3 DNA reads TGTGCCAGCAGCGGGACAGGGCTAGGCGGCTACACCTTC. It translates to CASSGTGLGGYTF.

The V call is TRBV29-1, the J call TRBJ2-2; D might be TRBD1 (5 bases). Germline CDR1 SQVTM, CDR2 ANQGSEA. V was clipped by 5 bases and J by 1 base, with 11 bases between them. The CDR3 runs 14 residues. The CDR3 region has the DNA TGCAGCGTTCCAACAAGGGGGAACACCGGGGAGCTGTTTTTT. Translating gives CSVPTRGNTGELFF.

The chain carries TRBV4-1 and TRBJ2-5; D assignment may be TRBD1 or TRBD2 (5 bases each). Germline values: CDR1 MGHRA, CDR2 YSYEKL. V lost 6 bases and J 5 bases, leaving 10 bases between the germline ends. The CDR3 extends over 12 amino acids. CDR3 bases: TGCGCCAGCAGGGGGGTGGTGGAGACCCAGTACTTC. This encodes CASRGVVETQYF.

The chain combines TRBV28 with TRBJ2-1; D is possibly TRBD1 (6 bases). The CDR3 is 16 amino acids. Germline V gene data show CDR1 as MDHEN and CDR2 as SYDVKM. Between the trimmed V and J ends, which lost 6 bases and 1 base, there was a span of 16 bases. Here the CDR3 reads CASRLAGALSYNEQFF. The CDR3, as DNA: TGTGCCAGCAGGCTCGCAGGGGCCCTTTCCTACAATGAGCAGTTCTTC.

V is TRBV5-4 and J is TRBJ2-7; D call uncertain. This CDR3 is built from 14 residues. V lost 2 bases to trimming and J lost 2 bases, with 11 bases between them. In germline, CDR1 is SGHNT, CDR2 YYREEE (reference sequence). The CDR3 DNA follows: TGTGCCAGCAGCTTCGGCGGTGCTACCTACGAGCAGTACTTC. Translating gives CASSFGGATYEQYF.

The chain is built from TRBV4-1 and TRBJ2-7; 7 bases match TRBD1. This CDR3 is built from 15 residues. Germline lookup yields CDR1 MGHRA and CDR2 YSYEKL. The J segment lost 4 bases and the V segment lost 1 base, leaving 7 bases of the junction unmatched. The CDR3 DNA sequence: TGCGCCAGCAGCCAAGGTGGACAGGCCTTGTACGAGCAGTACTTC. It specifies CASSQGGQALYEQYF.

The chain is built from TRBV14 and TRBJ2-5, with D tentatively TRBD1 (6 bases). Germline V CDR1 and CDR2: SGHDN, FVKESK. The CDR3 runs to 15 residues. V lost 3 bases and J lost 3, with 14 bases in between. The CDR3 spells CASSQPGHREETQYF. The CDR3 coding sequence is TGTGCCAGCAGCCAGCCGGGCCACAGGGAAGAGACCCAGTACTTC.

This chain uses TRBV10-3 with TRBJ1-1; a weak D match, TRBD1 (5 bases). V lost 3 bases and J lost 5, with 16 bases in between. Germline-derived CDR1 and CDR2 are ENHRY and SYGVKD. CDR3 length equals 15 residues. The CDR3 nucleotides read TGTGCCATCAGTGACACTGCGACAGTAAAGACTGAAGCTTTCTTT. Translating it yields CAISDTATVKTEAFF.

This sequence joins TRBV19 and TRBJ1-1; D may be TRBD1 (5 bases). The CDR3 is made up of 14 amino acids. V lost 5 bases and J 2 bases, leaving 12 bases between the germline ends. Germline CDR1 LNHDA, CDR2 SQIVND (reference sequence). The CDR3 reads CASSLGAGNTEAFF. CDR3 DNA: TGTGCCAGTAGTTTAGGGGCGGGTAACACTGAAGCTTTCTTT. Together with reference TRBV19 and TRBJ1-1, the CDR3 gives the full variable domain: DGGITQSPKYLFRKEGQNVTLSCEQNLNHDAMYWYRQDPGQGLRLIYYSQIVNDFQKGDIAEGYSVSREKKESFPLTVTSAQKNPTAFYLCASSLGAGNTEAFFGQGTRLTVV.

This chain uses TRBV5-6 with TRBJ2-3; D ambiguous. The CDR3 has 11 amino acids. Looked up from germline, CDR1 is SGHDT and CDR2 is YYEEEE. Trimming removed 4 bases from V and 5 bases from J, with 5 bases in between. The CDR3 loop reads CASSQRDTQYF. The DNA of the CDR3 is TGTGCCAGCAGCCAACGAGATACGCAGTATTTT.

The chain carries TRBV6-5 and TRBJ2-7; 9 bases are a match to TRBD1. J was trimmed by 5 bases and V by 6 bases; bases with no gene match: 11. The length of the CDR3 is 15 residues. The V gene's germline CDR1 is MNHEY and CDR2 SVGAGI. For the CDR3, the DNA is TGTGCCAGCAGCCCGGGACAGGGAAAATACCACGAGCAGTACTTC. As protein: CASSPGQGKYHEQYF.

This chain uses TRBV7-9 with TRBJ2-2; 7 nucleotides match TRBD1. Germline V gene sequence: CDR1 SEHNR, CDR2 FQNEAQ (reference sequence). Trimming took 3 bases from V and 13 from J; bases not matched to a gene: 17. This CDR3 is built from 16 residues. CDR3 in amino acids: CASSFGQAPLNQGLFF. For the CDR3, the DNA is TGTGCCAGCAGCTTCGGACAGGCCCCTCTCAATCAGGGGCTGTTTTTT.

For the CDR3, the DNA is TGTGCCAGCAGCTCCGGGACTAGCGGGACTAGCACAGATACGCAGTATTTT. This codes for CASSSGTSGTSTDTQYF. This chain joins TRBV11-3 and TRBJ2-3; 13 bases align to TRBD2. V shed 4 bases and J 0 bases; nucleotides not matched to a gene: 4. There are 17 residues in the CDR3. Germline CDR1 reads SGHNT; CDR2 reads YENEEA.

The chain carries TRBV13 and TRBJ2-1; a possible D gene is TRBD1 (6 bases). V was cut by 2 bases and J by 5 bases, with 16 bases left in between. CDR1 and CDR2 from the germline V gene are PRHDT and FYEKMQ (reference sequence). This CDR3 is 16 amino acids long. Written as DNA, the CDR3 is TGTGCCAGCAGCTTATTCAACAGGGCTGTAAACAATGAGCAGTTCTTC. Protein sequence: CASSLFNRAVNNEQFF.

The J gene is TRBJ2-3, the V gene TRBV30; perhaps TRBD2 as D (7 bases). Trimming removed 7 bases from V and 0 bases from J, with 20 bases in between. This CDR3 comprises 16 residues. Germline V gene sequence: CDR1 GTSNPN, CDR2 SVGIG (reference sequence). CDR3 sequence (DNA): TGTGCCTATGCTAAGGGAGGGGGGACTAGCACAGATACGCAGTATTTT. Its protein is CAYAKGGGTSTDTQYF.

The V and J genes are TRBV2 and TRBJ2-1; D not resolved. The germline V gene encodes CDR1 SNHLY and CDR2 FYNNEI. This CDR3 spans 14 amino acids. V was clipped by 4 bases and J by 7 bases, with 14 bases between them. The CDR3 coding sequence is TGTGCCAGCAGTGTACAAACCTCTAGGAATGAGCAGTTCTTC. As protein: CASSVQTSRNEQFF.

The DNA for the CDR3 is TGTGCCAGCCACCCCCGGGCGGGCGAGCAGTACTTC. As protein: CASHPRAGEQYF. V is TRBV6-6 and J is TRBJ2-7; weak D call: TRBD2 (5 bases). V was trimmed by 8 bases and J by 6 bases, leaving 14 bases between them. The CDR3 totals 12 residues. Germline V gene data show CDR1 as MNHNY and CDR2 as SVGAGI (reference sequence).

About this clone itself: The sample carries other DNA sequences with the same CDR3. This sequence joins TRBV5-1 and TRBJ2-3; weak D call: TRBD2 (6 bases). The CDR3 is 15 residues long. Germline V CDR1 and CDR2: SGHRS, YFSETQ. Trimming stripped 0 bases from V and 2 bases from J, with 10 bases between. CDR3 DNA: TGCGCCAGCAGCTTGGCCGCGGGGCCCACAGATACGCAGTATTTT. This translates into CASSLAAGPTDTQYF.

The chain carries TRBV2 and TRBJ1-1, with unresolved D. Germline CDR1 SNHLY, CDR2 FYNNEI. V shed 6 bases and J shed 0 bases, with 11 bases lying between them. The CDR3 covers 14 residues. This CDR3 is CASSDESMNTEAFF. CDR3 in DNA: TGTGCCAGCAGCGACGAATCCATGAACACTGAAGCTTTCTTT.